A single T cell receptor (beta chain) is shown here with its context. The data were taken from a study of tumor-infiltrating lymphocytes in localized non-small cell lung cancer. The V gene's germline CDR1 is SNHLY and CDR2 FYNNEI. V was pared by 6 bases and J by 2 bases, with 6 bases of the junction left unmatched. CDR3 size: 14 residues. This table comes from immunoSEQ multiplex PCR, and its TCRdb copy is limited to in-frame clones, with some not included. The sample lists over 15,000 clones, roughly 40% seen once, with about 17% in the top ten. The origin of this receptor is a human donor with non-small cell lung cancer. This sequence joins TRBV2 and TRBJ1-2, with 7 bases fitting TRBD1. Sequencing used lung tumor tissue. CDR3 coding DNA: TGTGCCAGCAGGTACCGGACAGGCAACTATGGCTACACCTTC. This codes for CASRYRTGNYGYTF.